This T cell receptor (beta chain) was captured in a study of CD8 T cells in Susac syndrome. This clonotype was observed a single time. No antigen is known for it. The study, taken as a whole, reports: It was acknowledged in the study that its TCR sequencing and HLA analysis involved a relatively small number of individuals.

TCR beta from blood CD8+ and CD4+ T cells was sequenced. cDNA came from around 0.5 to 1 ug RNA primed by random hexamers. Multiplex PCR with immunoSEQ amplified the TCR beta CDR3 across 54 Vbeta and 13 Jbeta. MiXCR, applied by TCRdb to the immunoSEQ multiplex PCR reads, yields one record per CDR3 protein. The repertoire holds more than 95,000 distinct CDR3 sequences, with 85% to 95% as singletons. The V end lost 4 bases, the J end lost 4 bases, and 10 bases lay between the germline ends. The CDR3 sequence is 14 residues long. Germline V gene lookup returns CDR1 KGHSH and CDR2 LQKENI. The origin of this receptor is a human donor with multiple sclerosis. The sequencing input was CD4+ T cells from PBMCs. The rearrangement joins TRBV18 to TRBJ1-4; D is undetermined. The CDR3: CASSQTGDNEKLFF. The CDR3 region has the DNA TGTGCCAGCTCACAGACCGGTGATAATGAAAAACTGTTTTTT. Full variable domain (rest looked up from reference TRBV18 and TRBJ1-4): NAGVMQNPRHLVRRRGQEARLRCSPMKGHSHVYWYRQLPEEGLKFMVYLQKENIIDESGMPKERFSAEFPKEGPSILRIQQVVRGDSAAYFCASSQTGDNEKLFFGSGTQLSVL.